This T cell receptor (beta chain) was documented in a study of T cells in Graves' hyperthyroidism and ophthalmopathy. Clinical symptoms, serum thyroxine and TRAb, thyroid ultrasound and orbital computed tomography were used for the diagnoses. About this clonotype itself: Antigen unknown.

The germline V gene encodes CDR1 DFQATT and CDR2 SNEGSKA (reference sequence). J gave up 6 bases and V 3 bases, and 19 bases lay outside the gene matches. There are 17 residues in the CDR3. Study-wide points: Most thyroid clonotypes with frequency above 0.001 were detected in blood. Median prediction lead before ophthalmopathy onset was 6.5 months with the model.

Amplification yielded TCR beta CDR3 regions, with RNA transcripts as the source. Researchers ran a first-round RT-PCR on the TCR CDR3 using the HTBI primer set. TCRdb reprocessed the multiplex PCR reads via MiXCR and lists one record per CDR3 protein. Here the sample spans about 360,000 distinct CDR3 sequences, 13% being singletons. Sequencing used blood. This receptor was obtained from a woman aged 18-35 years with Graves' hyperthyroidism. This chain uses TRBV20-1 with TRBJ2-7, with 8 bases that match TRBD2. CDR3 coding DNA: TGCAGTGCTAGTAGCCCGGGAGGGGGGGCGGGAGGAGCCGAGCAGTACTTC. This gives the protein CSASSPGGGAGGAEQYF.